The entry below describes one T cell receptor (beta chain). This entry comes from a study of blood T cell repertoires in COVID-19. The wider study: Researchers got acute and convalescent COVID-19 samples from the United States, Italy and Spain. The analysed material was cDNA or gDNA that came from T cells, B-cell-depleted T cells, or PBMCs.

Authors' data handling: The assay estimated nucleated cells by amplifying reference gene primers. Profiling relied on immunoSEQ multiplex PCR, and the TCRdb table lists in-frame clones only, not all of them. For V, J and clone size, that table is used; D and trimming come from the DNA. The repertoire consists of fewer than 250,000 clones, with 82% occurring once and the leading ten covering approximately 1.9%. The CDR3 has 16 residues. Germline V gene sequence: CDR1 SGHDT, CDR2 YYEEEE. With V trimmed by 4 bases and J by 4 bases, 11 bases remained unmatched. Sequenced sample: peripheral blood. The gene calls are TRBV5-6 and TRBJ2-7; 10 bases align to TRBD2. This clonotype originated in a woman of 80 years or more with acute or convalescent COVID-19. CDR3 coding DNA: TGTGCCAGCAGCACCGCTAGCGGGAGACTCGTTTACGAGCAGTACTTC. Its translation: CASSTASGRLVYEQYF.